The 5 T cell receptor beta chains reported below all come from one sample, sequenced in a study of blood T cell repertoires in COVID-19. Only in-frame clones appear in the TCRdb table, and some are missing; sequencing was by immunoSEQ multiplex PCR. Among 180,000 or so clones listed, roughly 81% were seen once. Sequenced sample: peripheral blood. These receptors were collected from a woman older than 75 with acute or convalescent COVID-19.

The CDR3 coding sequence is TGCGCCAGCAGCCCAAGAACCGGGCGGGGACCTCGGAACACCGGGGAGCTGTTTTTT. Protein: CASSPRTGRGPRNTGELFF. This chain connects TRBV4-3 to TRBJ2-2; a possible D gene is TRBD2 (6 bases). This CDR3 contains 19 residues. Trimming removed 4 bases at V and 1 base at J, with 22 bases between. Germline V gene sequence: CDR1 LGHNA, CDR2 YSLEER.

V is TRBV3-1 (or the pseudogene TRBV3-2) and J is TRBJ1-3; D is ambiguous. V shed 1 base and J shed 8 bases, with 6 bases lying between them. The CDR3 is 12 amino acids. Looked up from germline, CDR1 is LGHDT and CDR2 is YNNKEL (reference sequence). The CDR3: CASSQVQDTIYF. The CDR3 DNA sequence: TGTGCCAGCAGCCAAGTTCAGGACACCATATATTTT.

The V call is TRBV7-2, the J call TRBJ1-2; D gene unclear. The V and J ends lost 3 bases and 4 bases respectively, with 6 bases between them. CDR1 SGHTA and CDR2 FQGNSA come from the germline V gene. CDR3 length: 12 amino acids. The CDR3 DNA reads TGTGCCAGCAGCTTTGAGGGCTATGGCTACACCTTC. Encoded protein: CASSFEGYGYTF.

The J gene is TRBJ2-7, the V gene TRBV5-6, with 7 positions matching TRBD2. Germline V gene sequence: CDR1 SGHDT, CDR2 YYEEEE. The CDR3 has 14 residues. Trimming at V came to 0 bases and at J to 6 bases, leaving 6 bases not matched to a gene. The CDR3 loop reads CASSLGPGTIEQYF. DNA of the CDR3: TGTGCCAGCAGCTTGGGCCCCGGGACTATCGAGCAGTACTTC.

The CDR3 protein is CSVYAGNEKLFF. The DNA of the CDR3 is TGCAGCGTATACGCGGGGAATGAAAAACTGTTTTTT. The chain joins TRBV29-1 to TRBJ1-4, with D uncertain. This CDR3 region has 12 residues. V was shortened by 6 bases and J by 5 bases, with 10 bases between the two germline ends. CDR1 is SQVTM and CDR2 is ANQGSEA in the germline V gene. Using reference TRBV29-1 and TRBJ1-4 for the parts outside the CDR3, the full variable domain is SAVISQKPSRDICQRGTSLTIQCQVDSQVTMMFWYRQQPGQSLTLIATANQGSEATYESGFVIDKFPISRPNLTFSTLTVSNMSPEDSSIYLCSVYAGNEKLFFGSGTQLSVL.